The source of this T cell receptor (beta chain) is a study of beta chain features in type 1 diabetes. Turning to the study itself: The samples had approximately 100,000,000 sorted cells examined in all.

The entirety of the isolated RNA underwent reverse transcription, so expressed TCRB transcripts were sequenced. TCRdb's table, derived via immunoSEQ multiplex PCR, lists solely in-frame clones and lacks some. Altogether about 29,000 clones are present, approximately 51% being singletons, with the ten largest covering roughly 1.5%. Worth noting for this clone: No antigen is known for it.

The study's findings and limits: In all four CD4+ subsets, TCRB CDR3 length was significantly, moderately reduced in type 1 diabetes.

V shed 2 bases and J shed 6 bases, with 10 bases lying between them. The CDR3 covers 13 residues. CDR1 and CDR2 (germline): SNHLY, FYNNEI. The source material was Tregs from blood. The source of this sequence is a woman aged 18-29 years with type 1 diabetes. The chain couples TRBV2 to TRBJ1-2; D uncertain. The CDR3 region has the DNA TGTGCCAGCAGTGAACAAGCACGGGATGGCTACACCTTC. Encoded protein: CASSEQARDGYTF.